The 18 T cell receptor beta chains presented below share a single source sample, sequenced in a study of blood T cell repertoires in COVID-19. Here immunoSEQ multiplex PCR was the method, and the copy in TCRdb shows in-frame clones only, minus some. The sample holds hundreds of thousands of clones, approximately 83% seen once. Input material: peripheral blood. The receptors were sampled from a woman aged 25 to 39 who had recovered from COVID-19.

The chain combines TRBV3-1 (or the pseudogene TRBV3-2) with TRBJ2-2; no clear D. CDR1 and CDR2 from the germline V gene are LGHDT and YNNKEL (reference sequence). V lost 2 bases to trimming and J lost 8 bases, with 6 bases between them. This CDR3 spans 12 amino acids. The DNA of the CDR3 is TGTGCCAGCAGCCAAATGGAGGGGGAGCTGTTTTTT. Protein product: CASSQMEGELFF.

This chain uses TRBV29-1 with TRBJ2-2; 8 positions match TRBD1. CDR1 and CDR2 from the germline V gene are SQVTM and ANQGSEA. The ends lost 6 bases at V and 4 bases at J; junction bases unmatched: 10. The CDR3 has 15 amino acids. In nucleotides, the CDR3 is TGCAGCGTCTCAGGGGGCTGGTCGGGCACCGGGGAGCTGTTTTTT. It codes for CSVSGGWSGTGELFF.

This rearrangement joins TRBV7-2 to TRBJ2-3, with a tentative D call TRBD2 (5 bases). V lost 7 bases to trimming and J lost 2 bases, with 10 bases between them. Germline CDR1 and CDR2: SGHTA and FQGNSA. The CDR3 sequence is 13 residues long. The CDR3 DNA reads TGTGCCAGCACCCGAGCGGTCACAGATACGCAGTATTTT. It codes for CASTRAVTDTQYF. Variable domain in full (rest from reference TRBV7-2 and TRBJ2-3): GAGVSQSPSNKVTEKGKDVELRCDPISGHTALYWYRQSLGQGLEFLIYFQGNSAPDKSGLPSDRFSAERTGGSVSTLTIQRTQQEDSAVYLCASTRAVTDTQYFGPGTRLTVL.

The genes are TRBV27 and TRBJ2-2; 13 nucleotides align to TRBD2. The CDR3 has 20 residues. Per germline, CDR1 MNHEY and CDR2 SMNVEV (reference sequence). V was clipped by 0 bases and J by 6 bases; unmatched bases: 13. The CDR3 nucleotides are TGTGCCAGCAGTTTATCGGGGCCAAAACTAGCGGGGGGGCATCCCGGGGAGCTGTTTTTT. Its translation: CASSLSGPKLAGGHPGELFF.

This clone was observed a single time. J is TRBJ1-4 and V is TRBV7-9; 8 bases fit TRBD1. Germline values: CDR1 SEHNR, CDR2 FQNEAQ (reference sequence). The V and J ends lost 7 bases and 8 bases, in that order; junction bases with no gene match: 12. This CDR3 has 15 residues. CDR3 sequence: CASTRLGQGSEKLFF. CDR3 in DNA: TGTGCCAGCACCCGCCTAGGACAGGGTTCCGAAAAACTGTTTTTT.

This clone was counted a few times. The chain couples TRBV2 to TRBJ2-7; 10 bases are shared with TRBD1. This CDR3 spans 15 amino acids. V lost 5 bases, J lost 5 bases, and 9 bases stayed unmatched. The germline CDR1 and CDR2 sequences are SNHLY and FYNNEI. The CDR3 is CASSYRQGARNEQYF. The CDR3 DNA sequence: TGTGCCAGCAGTTACCGACAGGGGGCCCGAAACGAGCAGTACTTC.

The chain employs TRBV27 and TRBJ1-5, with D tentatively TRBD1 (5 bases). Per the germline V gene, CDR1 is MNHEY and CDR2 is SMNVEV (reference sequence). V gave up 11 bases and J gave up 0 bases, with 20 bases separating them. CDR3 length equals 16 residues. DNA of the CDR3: TGTGCCCGCGCCGGGGGGTCCCTTAATAGCAATCAGCCCCAGCATTTT. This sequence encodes CARAGGSLNSNQPQHF.

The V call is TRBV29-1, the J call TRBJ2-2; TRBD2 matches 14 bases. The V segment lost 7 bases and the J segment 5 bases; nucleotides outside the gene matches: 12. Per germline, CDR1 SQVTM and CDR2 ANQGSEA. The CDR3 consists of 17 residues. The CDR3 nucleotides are TGCAGCGCCGGAAGACTAGCGGGAGGGCCAGGAACCGGGGAGCTGTTTTTT. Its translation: CSAGRLAGGPGTGELFF.

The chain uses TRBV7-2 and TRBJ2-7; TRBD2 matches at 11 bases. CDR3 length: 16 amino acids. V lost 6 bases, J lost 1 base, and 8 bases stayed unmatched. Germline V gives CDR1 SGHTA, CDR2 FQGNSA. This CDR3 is CASRRFLAGGSYEQYF. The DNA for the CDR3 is TGTGCCAGCAGGAGATTTCTAGCGGGAGGATCCTACGAGCAGTACTTC.

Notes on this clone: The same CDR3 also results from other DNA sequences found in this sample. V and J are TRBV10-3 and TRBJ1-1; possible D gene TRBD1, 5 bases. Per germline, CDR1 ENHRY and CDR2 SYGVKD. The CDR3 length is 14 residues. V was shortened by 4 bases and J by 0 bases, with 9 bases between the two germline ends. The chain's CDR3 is CAISGQGLNTEAFF. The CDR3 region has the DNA TGTGCCATCAGTGGGCAGGGCTTGAACACTGAAGCTTTCTTT.

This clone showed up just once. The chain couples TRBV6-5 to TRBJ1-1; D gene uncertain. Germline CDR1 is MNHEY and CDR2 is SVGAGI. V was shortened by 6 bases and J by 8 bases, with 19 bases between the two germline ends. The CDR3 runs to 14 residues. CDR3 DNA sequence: TGTGCCAGCAGCTCCCAGGAGGGCAAAGCAGAAGCTTTCTTT. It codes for CASSSQEGKAEAFF.

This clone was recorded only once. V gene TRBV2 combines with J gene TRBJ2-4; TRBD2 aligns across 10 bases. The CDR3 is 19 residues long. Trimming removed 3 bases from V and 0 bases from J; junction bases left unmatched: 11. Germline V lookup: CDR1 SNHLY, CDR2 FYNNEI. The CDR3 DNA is TGTGCCAGCAGTGACCTCCTAGCGGGGGTAAATCTAGCCAAAAACATTCAGTACTTC. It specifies CASSDLLAGVNLAKNIQYF. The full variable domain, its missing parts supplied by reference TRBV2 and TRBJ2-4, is EPEVTQTPSHQVTQMGQEVILRCVPISNHLYFYWYRQILGQKVEFLVSFYNNEISEKSEIFDDQFSVERPDGSNFTLKIRSTKLEDSAMYFCASSDLLAGVNLAKNIQYFGAGTRLSVL.

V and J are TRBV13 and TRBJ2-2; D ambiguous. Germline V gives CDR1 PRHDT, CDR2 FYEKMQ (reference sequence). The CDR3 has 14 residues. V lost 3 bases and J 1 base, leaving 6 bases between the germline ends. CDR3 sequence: CASSFGLNTGELFF. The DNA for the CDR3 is TGTGCCAGCAGCTTTGGCCTGAACACCGGGGAGCTGTTTTTT.

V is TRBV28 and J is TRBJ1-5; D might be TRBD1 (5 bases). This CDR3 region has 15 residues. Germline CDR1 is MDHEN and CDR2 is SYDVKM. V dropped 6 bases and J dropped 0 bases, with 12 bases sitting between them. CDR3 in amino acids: CASRQAGYSNQPQHF. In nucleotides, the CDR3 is TGTGCCAGCAGACAGGCCGGGTATAGCAATCAGCCCCAGCATTTT.

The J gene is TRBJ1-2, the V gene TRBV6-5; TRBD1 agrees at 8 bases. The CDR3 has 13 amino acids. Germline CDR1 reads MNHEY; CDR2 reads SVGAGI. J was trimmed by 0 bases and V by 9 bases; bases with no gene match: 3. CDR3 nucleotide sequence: TGTGCCAGTGGACAGGGAACTAACTATGGCTACACCTTC. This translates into CASGQGTNYGYTF.

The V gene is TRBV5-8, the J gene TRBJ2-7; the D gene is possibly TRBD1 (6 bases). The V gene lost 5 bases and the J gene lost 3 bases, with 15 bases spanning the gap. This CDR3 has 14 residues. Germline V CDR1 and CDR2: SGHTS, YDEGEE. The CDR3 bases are TGTGCCAGCAGATACGGGACACGCCGCTACGAGCAGTACTTC. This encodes CASRYGTRRYEQYF.

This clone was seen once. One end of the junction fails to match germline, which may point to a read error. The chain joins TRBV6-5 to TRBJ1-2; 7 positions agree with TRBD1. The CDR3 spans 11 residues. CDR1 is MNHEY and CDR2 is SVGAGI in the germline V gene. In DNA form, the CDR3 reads TGTGCCAGCAGTTCCGGGACAGTCGTCGCCTTC. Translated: CASSSGTVVAF.

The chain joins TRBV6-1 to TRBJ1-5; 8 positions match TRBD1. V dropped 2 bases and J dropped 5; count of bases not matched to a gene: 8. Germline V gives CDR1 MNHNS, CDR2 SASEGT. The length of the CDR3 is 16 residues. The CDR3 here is CASSEPGGFLDQPQHF. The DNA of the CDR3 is TGTGCCAGCAGTGAACCAGGGGGCTTTTTGGATCAGCCCCAGCATTTT.